This T cell receptor beta chain was sequenced in a study of T cell repertoires in cytomegalovirus infection. Whole-study context: Public TCR beta signatures indicated both CMV infection and matching HLA type.

Trimming took off 4 bases at V and 3 bases at J, with 24 bases between the two ends. CDR3 length equals 19 residues. Germline V lookup: CDR1 MNHEY, CDR2 SMNVEV (reference sequence). This clonotype was seen a single time. What it binds is unknown. TCRdb re-derived calls from the reads in MiXCR, one entry per CDR3 protein. Seen here are about 740,000 distinct CDR3 sequences, about a third observed once, and the top ten hold 2.8%. Study-wide findings and caveats: It was HLA-C-restricted CMV-specific TCR beta clonotypes that dominated the response ex vivo. CMV carriers having the relevant HLA were flagged by cumulative public TCR beta family frequency.

This TCR was recovered from a human donor in good health (CMV status not recorded). Some clones in this sample may be carry-over from other donors' samples. The sequencing sample was made of PBMCs. The gene calls are TRBV27 and TRBJ2-2; D might be TRBD2 (6 bases). The CDR3 DNA sequence: TGTGCCAGCAGTTCGATGAGGTGGGAGGCAGGCGGGGACACCGGGGAGCTGTTTTTT. Translation: CASSSMRWEAGGDTGELFF.